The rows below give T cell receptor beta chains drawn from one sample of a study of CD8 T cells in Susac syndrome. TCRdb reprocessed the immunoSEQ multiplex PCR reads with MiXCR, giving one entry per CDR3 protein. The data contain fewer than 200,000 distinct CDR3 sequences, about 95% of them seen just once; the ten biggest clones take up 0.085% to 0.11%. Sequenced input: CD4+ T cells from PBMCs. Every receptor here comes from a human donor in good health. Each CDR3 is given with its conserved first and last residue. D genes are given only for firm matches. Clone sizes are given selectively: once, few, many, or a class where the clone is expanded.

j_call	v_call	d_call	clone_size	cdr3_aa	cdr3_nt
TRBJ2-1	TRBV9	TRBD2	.	CASSDRRLAGDNEQFF	TGTGCCAGCAGCGATAGGAGACTAGCGGGGGACAATGAGCAGTTCTTC
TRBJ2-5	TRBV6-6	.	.	CASSYNAGAEETQYF	TGTGCCAGCAGTTACAATGCCGGGGCCGAAGAGACCCAGTACTTC
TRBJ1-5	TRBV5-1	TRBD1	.	CASSPSGQSNQPQHF	TGCGCCAGCAGCCCCTCGGGACAGAGCAATCAGCCCCAGCATTTT
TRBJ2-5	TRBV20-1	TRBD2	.	CSAAGLAGAEGETQYF	TGCAGTGCTGCGGGACTAGCGGGAGCTGAAGGAGAGACCCAGTACTTC
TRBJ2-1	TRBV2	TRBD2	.	CASSVAGGGDEQFF	TGTGCCAGCAGTGTAGCGGGAGGTGGCGATGAGCAGTTCTTC
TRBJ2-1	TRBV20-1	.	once	CSARDRPSRYNEQFF	TGCAGTGCTAGGGACCGGCCTAGCAGATACAATGAGCAGTTCTTC
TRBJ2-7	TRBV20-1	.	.	CSARRSYGPYEQYF	TGCAGTGCTAGACGTTCTTATGGGCCTTACGAGCAGTACTTC
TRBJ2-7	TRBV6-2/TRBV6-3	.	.	CASLQENHFKEQYF	TGTGCCAGTCTTCAGGAAAACCACTTTAAGGAGCAGTACTTC
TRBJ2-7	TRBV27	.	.	CASSATEPSREQYF	TGTGCCAGCAGTGCCACAGAGCCCTCCCGGGAGCAGTACTTC
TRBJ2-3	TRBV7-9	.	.	CASSLSTRATDTQYF	TGTGCCAGCAGCTTAAGTACCAGGGCCACAGATACGCAGTATTTT
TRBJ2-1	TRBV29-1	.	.	CSVENSRSSYNEQFF	TGCAGCGTTGAAAACTCGAGGAGCTCCTACAATGAGCAGTTCTTC
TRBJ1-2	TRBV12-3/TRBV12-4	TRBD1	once	CASSLGQGQGGYTF	TGTGCCAGCAGCCTGGGACAGGGGCAAGGGGGCTACACCTTC
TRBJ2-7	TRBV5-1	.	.	CASSLESGDQYF	TGCGCCAGCAGCTTGGAATCGGGGGACCAGTACTTC
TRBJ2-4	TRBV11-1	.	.	CASSPRSDIQYF	TGTGCCAGCAGCCCCCGATCGGACATTCAGTACTTC
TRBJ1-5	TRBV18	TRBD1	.	CASSLQGALQPQHF	TGTGCCAGCTCACTACAGGGGGCCTTGCAGCCCCAGCATTTT
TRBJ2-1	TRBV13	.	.	CASSQHTGRNEQFF	TGTGCCAGCAGCCAGCACACAGGACGGAATGAGCAGTTCTTC
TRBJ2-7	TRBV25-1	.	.	CASSEQATGEQYF	TGTGCCAGCAGTGAACAGGCCACTGGGGAGCAGTACTTC
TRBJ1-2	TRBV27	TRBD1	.	CASSEYRDRVYGYTF	TGTGCCAGCAGTGAGTACCGGGACAGGGTCTATGGCTACACCTTC
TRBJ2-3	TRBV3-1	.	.	CASSQLGATDTQYF	TGTGCCAGCAGCCAATTGGGGGCTACAGATACGCAGTATTTT
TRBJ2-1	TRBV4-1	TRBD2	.	CASSQVLAGVSYNEQFF	TGCGCCAGCAGCCAGGTTCTAGCGGGGGTCTCCTACAATGAGCAGTTCTTC
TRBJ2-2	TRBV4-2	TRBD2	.	CASSPEDSGSSGELFF	TGTGCCAGCAGCCCAGAGGACAGCGGGAGCTCCGGGGAGCTGTTTTTT
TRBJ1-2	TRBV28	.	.	CASSITRVGYGYTF	TGTGCCAGCAGCATAACCAGGGTTGGGTATGGCTACACCTTC
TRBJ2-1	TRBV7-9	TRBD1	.	CASSFRTGGTYNEQFF	TGTGCCAGCAGCTTCAGGACAGGGGGGACCTACAATGAGCAGTTCTTC
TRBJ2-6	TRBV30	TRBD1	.	CAWGTGSGANVLTF	TGTGCCTGGGGGACAGGCTCTGGGGCCAACGTCCTGACTTTC
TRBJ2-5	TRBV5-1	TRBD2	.	CASSPGVAGDEETQYF	TGCGCCAGCAGCCCGGGGGTAGCGGGAGATGAGGAGACCCAGTACTTC
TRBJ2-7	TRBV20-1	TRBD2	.	CSARDWREPPYEQYF	TGCAGTGCTAGAGATTGGCGGGAGCCACCCTACGAGCAGTACTTC
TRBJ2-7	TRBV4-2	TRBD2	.	CASSLTGVSGSTYEQYF	TGTGCCAGCAGCCTAACAGGGGTTAGCGGGAGTACCTACGAGCAGTACTTC
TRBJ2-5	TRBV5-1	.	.	CASSLQGLPQETQYF	TGCGCCAGCAGCTTGCAGGGACTTCCCCAAGAGACCCAGTACTTC
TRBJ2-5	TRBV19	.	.	CASSGPGRPTQYF	TGTGCCAGTAGTGGCCCCGGCCGTCCGACCCAGTACTTC
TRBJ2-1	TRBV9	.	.	CASSVSIYNEQFF	TGTGCCAGCAGCGTATCCATCTACAATGAGCAGTTCTTC
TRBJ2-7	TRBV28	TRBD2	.	CASSPPGVRESSYEQYF	TGTGCCAGCAGTCCACCCGGGGTGCGGGAGAGCAGCTACGAGCAGTACTTC
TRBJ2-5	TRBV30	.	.	CAWRQETQYF	TGTGCCTGGAGACAAGAGACCCAGTACTTC
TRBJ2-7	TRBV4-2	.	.	CASSHLGSFYEQYF	TGTGCCAGCAGCCACCTGGGATCATTCTACGAGCAGTACTTC
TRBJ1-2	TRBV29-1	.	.	CSVEDQSHAGYTF	TGCAGCGTTGAAGACCAATCGCATGCTGGCTACACCTTC
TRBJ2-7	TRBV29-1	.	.	CSVEEGRADEQYF	TGCAGCGTTGAAGAGGGTAGGGCGGACGAGCAGTACTTC
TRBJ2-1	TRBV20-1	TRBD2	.	CSSGSYNEQFF	TGCAGTAGCGGGAGTTACAATGAGCAGTTCTTC